Below, one T cell receptor beta chain is given with its context. Its antigen is still unknown. This sample is drawn from a study of CD4 T cell repertoires in COVID-19. Study as a whole: After approximately ten days of IL-2 expansion, CFSE-low cells were relabeled and restimulated with other coronavirus spikes.

Points from the study as a whole: SARS-CoV and/or HKU1 spike cultures shared between 7 and 25% of SARS-CoV-2 clonotypes.

No culture step preceded sequencing of the ex vivo isolated memory T cells. Sequenced by immunoSEQ multiplex PCR; TCRdb stores in-frame clones only, minus some. The table has about 75,000 clones, 83% seen once. V gave up 4 bases and J gave up 12 bases; unmatched junction bases: 10. The germline V gene encodes CDR1 SGHTA and CDR2 FQGNSA. The CDR3 is 14 residues long. This material consisted of CD4+ T cells from peripheral blood, taken after recovery from COVID-19. The chain carries TRBV7-2 and TRBJ2-1, with 9 bases identical to TRBD2. This clonotype was obtained from a human donor who had COVID-19. The CDR3 DNA sequence: TGTGCCAGCAGCTCCCCTAGCGGGATTTTCGGGCAGTTCTTC. This sequence encodes CASSSPSGIFGQFF.